The entry below describes one T cell receptor beta chain. Its specificity is not known. Data came from immunoSEQ multiplex PCR; TCRdb stores just in-frame clones and leaves some out. The repertoire holds 100,000 to 150,000 clones, with roughly 77% as singletons. This sample is drawn from a study of a mutant IDH1 vaccine in newly diagnosed glioma. The wider study: Patients were started on vaccination 4-6 weeks after radiotherapy alone, or with temozolomide cycles. Every participant had undergone radiotherapy, temozolomide, or both before, and most underwent both. Findings of the study overall: Of all patients, around 94% showed vaccine-induced immune responses.

V was cut by 2 bases and J by 4 bases, with 11 bases left in between. From germline, CDR1 is MDHEN and CDR2 SYDVKM. CDR3 length equals 15 residues. Time point noted: week 11, during vaccination. The investigators gave 300 ug of mutant IDH1 20-mer peptide in each vaccine dose, together with topical imiquimod. This sequence originates from a middle-aged man with glioma. Sequenced material: PBMCs, taken from a glioma patient whose treatment included an IDH1 peptide vaccine. V and J are TRBV28 and TRBJ1-4; perhaps TRBD1 as D (6 bases). CDR3 coding DNA: TGTGCCAGCAGTTTAGGGGGACACCGTAATGAAAAACTGTTTTTT. It is translated as CASSLGGHRNEKLFF.